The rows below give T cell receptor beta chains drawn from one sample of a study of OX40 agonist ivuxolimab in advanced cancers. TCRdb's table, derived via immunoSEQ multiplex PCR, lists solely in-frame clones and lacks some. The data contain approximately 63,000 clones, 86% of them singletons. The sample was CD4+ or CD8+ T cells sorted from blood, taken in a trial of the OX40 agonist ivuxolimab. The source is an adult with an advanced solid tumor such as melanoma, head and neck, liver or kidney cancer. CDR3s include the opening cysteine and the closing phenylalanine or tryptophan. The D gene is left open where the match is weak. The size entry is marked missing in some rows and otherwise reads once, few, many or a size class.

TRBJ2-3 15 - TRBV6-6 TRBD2 TGTGCCAGCAGTAGCGGGAGGTCAGCCACAGATACGCAGTATTTT CASSSGRSATDTQYF
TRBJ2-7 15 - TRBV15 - TGTGCCACCAGCAGAGGGTCAGGGAGTTCCTACGAGCAGTACTTC CATSRGSGSSYEQYF
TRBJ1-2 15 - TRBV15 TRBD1 TGTGCCACCAGCAAAATCGGGACAGGGTTCTATGGCTACACCTTC CATSKIGTGFYGYTF
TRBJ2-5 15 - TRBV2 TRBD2 TGTGCCAGCAGGTTCTTCACTAGCGGAAAAGAGACCCAGTACTTC CASRFFTSGKETQYF
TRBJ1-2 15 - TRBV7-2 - TGTGCCAGCAGCTACCCAGGGCGGTTTAACTATGGCTACACCTTC CASSYPGRFNYGYTF
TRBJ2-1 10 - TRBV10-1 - TGCGCCTGCCGAGAGAGTGAGCAGTTCTTC CACRESEQFF
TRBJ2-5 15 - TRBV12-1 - TGTGCCAGCAGCCCCGGACTAGCGGCACAAGAGACCCAGTACTTC CASSPGLAAQETQYF
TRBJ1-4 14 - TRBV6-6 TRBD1 TGTGCCAGCAGTTACAAACAGGGGATTGAAAAACTGTTTTTT CASSYKQGIEKLFF
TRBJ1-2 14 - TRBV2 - TGTGCCAGCAGTGAAGTGTACTCACGGGGTGGCTACACCTTC CASSEVYSRGGYTF
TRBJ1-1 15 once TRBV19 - TGTGCCAGTAAACACGAGGGACGGGAAAACACTGAAGCTTTCTTT CASKHEGRENTEAFF
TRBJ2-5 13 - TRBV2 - TGTGCCAGCGCCGGGTACCTCCAAGAGACCCAGTACTTC CASAGYLQETQYF
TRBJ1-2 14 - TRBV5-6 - TGTGCCAGCAGCTTGCCGAATGACAACTATGGCTACACCTTC CASSLPNDNYGYTF
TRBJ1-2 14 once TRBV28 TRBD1 TGTGCCAGCAGTGCCGGGACAGGGGATCGCGGCTACACCTTC CASSAGTGDRGYTF
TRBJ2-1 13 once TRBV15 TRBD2 TGTGCCACCCGAAGCGGGGGGGGCGATGAGCAGTTCTTC CATRSGGGDEQFF